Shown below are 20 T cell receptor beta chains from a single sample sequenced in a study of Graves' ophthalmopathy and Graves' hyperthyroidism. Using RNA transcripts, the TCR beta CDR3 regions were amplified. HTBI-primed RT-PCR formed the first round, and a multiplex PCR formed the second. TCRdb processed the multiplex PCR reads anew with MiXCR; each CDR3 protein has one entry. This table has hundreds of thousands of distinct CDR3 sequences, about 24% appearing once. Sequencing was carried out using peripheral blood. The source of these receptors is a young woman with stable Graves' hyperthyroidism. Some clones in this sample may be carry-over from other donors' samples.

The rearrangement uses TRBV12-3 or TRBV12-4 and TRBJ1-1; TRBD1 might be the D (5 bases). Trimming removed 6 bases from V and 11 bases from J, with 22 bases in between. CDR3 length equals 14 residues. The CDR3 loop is CASSQVRDAPGAFF. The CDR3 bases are TGTGCCAGCAGCCAAGTGCGGGACGCTCCGGGCGCTTTCTTT.

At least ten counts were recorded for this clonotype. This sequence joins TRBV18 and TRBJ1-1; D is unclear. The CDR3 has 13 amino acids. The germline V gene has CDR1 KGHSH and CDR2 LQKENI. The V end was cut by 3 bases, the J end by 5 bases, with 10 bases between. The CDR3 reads CASSPAWKTEAFF. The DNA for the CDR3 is TGTGCCAGCTCACCGGCGTGGAAGACTGAAGCTTTCTTT.

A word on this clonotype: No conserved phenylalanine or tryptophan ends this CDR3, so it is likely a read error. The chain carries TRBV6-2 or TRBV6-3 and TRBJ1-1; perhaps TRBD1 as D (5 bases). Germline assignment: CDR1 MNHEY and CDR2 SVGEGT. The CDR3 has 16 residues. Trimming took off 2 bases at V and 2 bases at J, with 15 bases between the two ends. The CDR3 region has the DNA TGTGCCAGCAGTTACGGGGTCGGGGGGACTAACACTGAAGCTTTCCTT. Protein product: CASSYGVGGTNTEAFL.

This CDR3 reads CASTQGPIREQYF. CDR3 DNA: TGTGCCAGCACCCAAGGACCAATACGAGAGCAGTACTTC. The chain employs TRBV12-3 or TRBV12-4 and TRBJ2-7; D not resolved. With 7 bases removed from V and 7 bases from J, the gap between germline ends came to 17 bases. The CDR3 consists of 13 residues.

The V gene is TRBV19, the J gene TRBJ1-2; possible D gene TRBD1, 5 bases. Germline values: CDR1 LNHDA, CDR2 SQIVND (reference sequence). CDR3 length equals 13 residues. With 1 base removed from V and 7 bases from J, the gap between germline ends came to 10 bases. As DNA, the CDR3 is TGTGCCAGTAGTATAGGAGGACACTCTGGCTACACCTTC. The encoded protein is CASSIGGHSGYTF.

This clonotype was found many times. The CDR3 region is CSALDSLPTSNQPQHF. The CDR3 DNA is TGCAGTGCTCTGGACAGTCTTCCAACCTCCAATCAGCCCCAGCATTTT. V and J are TRBV20-1 and TRBJ1-5; tentative D call: TRBD1 (6 bases). Trimming pared 5 bases from V and 3 bases from J, leaving 20 bases between. Germline lookup yields CDR1 DFQATT and CDR2 SNEGSKA (reference sequence). This CDR3 contains 16 residues.

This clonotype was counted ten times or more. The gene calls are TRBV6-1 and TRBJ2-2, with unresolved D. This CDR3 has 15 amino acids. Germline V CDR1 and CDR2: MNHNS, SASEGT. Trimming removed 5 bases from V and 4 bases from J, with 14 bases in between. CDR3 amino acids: CASSPHTAATGELFF. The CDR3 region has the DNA TGTGCCAGCAGTCCTCACACCGCCGCCACCGGGGAGCTGTTTTTT.

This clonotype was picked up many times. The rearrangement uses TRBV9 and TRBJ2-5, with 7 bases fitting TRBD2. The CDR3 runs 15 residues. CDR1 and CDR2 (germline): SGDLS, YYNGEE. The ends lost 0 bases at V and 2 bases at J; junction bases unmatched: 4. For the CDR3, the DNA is TGTGCCAGCAGCGTAGAGGTGGGGGGGCAAGAGACCCAGTACTTC. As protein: CASSVEVGGQETQYF.

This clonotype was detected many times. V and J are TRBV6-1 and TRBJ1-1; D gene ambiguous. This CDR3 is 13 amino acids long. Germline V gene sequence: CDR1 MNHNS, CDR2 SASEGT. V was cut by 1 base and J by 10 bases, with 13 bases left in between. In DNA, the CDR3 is TGTGCCAGCAGTGAAGGACTGAAATACGGAGCTTTCTTT. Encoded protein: CASSEGLKYGAFF.

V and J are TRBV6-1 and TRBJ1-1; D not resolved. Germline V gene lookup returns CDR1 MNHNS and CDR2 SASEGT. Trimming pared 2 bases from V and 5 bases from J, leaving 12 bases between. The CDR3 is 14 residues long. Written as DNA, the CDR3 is TGTGCCAGCAGTGAATCAGCCTTTGGGACTGAAGCTTTCTTT. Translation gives CASSESAFGTEAFF.

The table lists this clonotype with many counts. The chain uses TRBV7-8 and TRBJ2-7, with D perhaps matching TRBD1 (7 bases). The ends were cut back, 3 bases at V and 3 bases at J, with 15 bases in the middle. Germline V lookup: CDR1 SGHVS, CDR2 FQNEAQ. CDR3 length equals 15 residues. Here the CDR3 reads CASSLAGGRFYEQYF. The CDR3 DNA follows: TGTGCCAGCAGCTTGGCAGGGGGGAGGTTCTACGAGCAGTACTTC.

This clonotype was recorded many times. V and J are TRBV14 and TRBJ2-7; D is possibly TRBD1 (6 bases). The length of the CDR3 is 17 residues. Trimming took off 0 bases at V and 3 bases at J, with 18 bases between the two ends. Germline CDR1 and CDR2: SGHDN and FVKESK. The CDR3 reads CASSQDRGTSGNYEQYF. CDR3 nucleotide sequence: TGTGCCAGCAGCCAAGATAGGGGGACCTCCGGGAACTACGAGCAGTACTTC.

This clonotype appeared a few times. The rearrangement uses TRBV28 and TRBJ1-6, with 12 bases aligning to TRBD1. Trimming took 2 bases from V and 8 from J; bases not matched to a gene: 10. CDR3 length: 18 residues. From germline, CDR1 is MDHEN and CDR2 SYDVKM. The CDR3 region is CASSLPSRDRGPHSPLHF. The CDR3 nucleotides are TGTGCCAGCAGTTTACCCAGCCGGGACAGGGGGCCTCATTCACCCCTCCACTTT.

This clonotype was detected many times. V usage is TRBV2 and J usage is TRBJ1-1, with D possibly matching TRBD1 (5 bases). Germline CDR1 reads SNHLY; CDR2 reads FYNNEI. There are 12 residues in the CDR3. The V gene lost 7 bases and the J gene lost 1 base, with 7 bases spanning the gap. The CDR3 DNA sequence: TGTGCCAGCAATAGGGGGAACACTGAAGCTTTCTTT. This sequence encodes CASNRGNTEAFF.

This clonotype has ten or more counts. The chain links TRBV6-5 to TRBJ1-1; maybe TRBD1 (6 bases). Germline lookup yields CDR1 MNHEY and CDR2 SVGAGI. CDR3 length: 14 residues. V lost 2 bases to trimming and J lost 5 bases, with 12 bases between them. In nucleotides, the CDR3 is TGTGCCAGCAGTTACAGGGGGGGCGGAACTGAAGCTTTCTTT. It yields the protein CASSYRGGGTEAFF.

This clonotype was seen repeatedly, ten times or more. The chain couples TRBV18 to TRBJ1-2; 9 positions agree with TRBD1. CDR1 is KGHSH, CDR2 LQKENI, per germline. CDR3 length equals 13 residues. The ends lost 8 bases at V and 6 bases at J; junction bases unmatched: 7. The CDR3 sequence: CASSPGQGDGYTF. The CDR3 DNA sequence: TGTGCCAGCAGCCCGGGACAGGGAGATGGCTACACCTTC. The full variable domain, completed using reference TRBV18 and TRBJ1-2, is NAGVMQNPRHLVRRRGQEARLRCSPMKGHSHVYWYRQLPEEGLKFMVYLQKENIIDESGMPKERFSAEFPKEGPSILRIQQVVRGDSAAYFCASSPGQGDGYTFGSGTRLTVV.

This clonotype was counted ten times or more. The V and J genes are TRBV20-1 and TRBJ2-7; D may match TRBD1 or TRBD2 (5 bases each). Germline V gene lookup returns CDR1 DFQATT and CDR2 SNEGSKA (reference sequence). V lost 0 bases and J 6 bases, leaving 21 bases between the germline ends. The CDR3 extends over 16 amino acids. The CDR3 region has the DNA TGCAGTGCTAGAGAGGGGACGTGGGATCGTACAGGCGAGCAGTACTTC. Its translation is CSAREGTWDRTGEQYF.

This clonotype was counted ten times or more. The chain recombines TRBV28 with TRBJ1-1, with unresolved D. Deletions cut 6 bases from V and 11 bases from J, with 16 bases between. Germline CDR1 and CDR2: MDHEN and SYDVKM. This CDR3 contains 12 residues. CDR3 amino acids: CASSLALTGAFF. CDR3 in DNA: TGTGCCAGCAGCTTGGCTTTGACGGGGGCTTTCTTT.

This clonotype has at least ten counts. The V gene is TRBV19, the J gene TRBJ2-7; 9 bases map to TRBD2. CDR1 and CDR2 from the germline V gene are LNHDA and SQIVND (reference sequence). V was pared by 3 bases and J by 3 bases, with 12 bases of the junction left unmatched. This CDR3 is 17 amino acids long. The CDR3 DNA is TGTGCCAGTAGTATTTCTGTAGCGGGGGACTACTACTACGAGCAGTACTTC. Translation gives CASSISVAGDYYYEQYF.

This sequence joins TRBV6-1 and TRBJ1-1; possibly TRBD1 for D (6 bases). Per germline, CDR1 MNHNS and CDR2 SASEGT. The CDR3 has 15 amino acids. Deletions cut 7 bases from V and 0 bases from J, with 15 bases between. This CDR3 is CASMTDSHLNTEAFF. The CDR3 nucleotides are TGTGCCAGCATGACGGACAGCCATTTGAACACTGAAGCTTTCTTT.